The 12 T cell receptor beta chains below were found in one sample sequenced in a study of OX40 agonist ivuxolimab in advanced cancers. TCRdb's copy holds only in-frame clones and misses some; the assay was immunoSEQ multiplex PCR. This table has tens of thousands of clones, around nine tenths appearing once. The sample in question was CD4+ or CD8+ T cells sorted from blood, obtained in a trial of the OX40 agonist ivuxolimab. The receptors were gathered from an adult with an advanced solid tumor such as melanoma, head and neck, liver or kidney cancer.

The rearrangement links TRBV11-2 to TRBJ2-5; either TRBD1 or TRBD2 may fit D (6 bases each). Trimming stripped 1 base from V and 7 bases from J, with 13 bases between. The CDR3 loop spans 14 amino acids. Germline lookup yields CDR1 SGHAT and CDR2 FQNNGV. The CDR3 region is CASSLGGALGTQYF. The DNA for the CDR3 is TGTGCCAGCAGCTTAGGGGGGGCGCTTGGGACCCAGTACTTC. The whole variable domain, remainder taken from reference TRBV11-2 and TRBJ2-5, is EAGVAQSPRYKIIEKRQSVAFWCNPISGHATLYWYQQILGQGPKLLIQFQNNGVVDDSQLPKDRFSAERLKGVDSTLKIQPAKLEDSAVYLCASSLGGALGTQYFGPGTRLLVL.

V usage is TRBV7-2 and J usage is TRBJ2-1; D unclear. CDR3 size: 16 residues. V shed 0 bases and J shed 0 bases, with 9 bases lying between them. The germline gives CDR1 SGHTA, CDR2 FQGNSA. CDR3 sequence: CASSLAGSSSYNEQFF. The CDR3 DNA sequence: TGTGCCAGCAGCTTAGCGGGTTCGAGCTCCTACAATGAGCAGTTCTTC.

As to this clone: Compared with germline, one end of the junction differs, possibly owing to a read error. V is TRBV7-7 and J is TRBJ1-5; D call uncertain. The CDR3 contains 13 residues. Germline CDR1 reads SSHAT; CDR2 reads FNYEAQ (reference sequence). The CDR3 DNA sequence: TGTGCTAGCAGCCCGAAACTCAATCAGCCCCAGCATTTT. This codes for CASSPKLNQPQHF.

The V call is TRBV6-5, the J call TRBJ1-2; the match to TRBD1 covers 7 bases. Germline-derived CDR1 and CDR2 are MNHEY and SVGAGI. The J segment lost 7 bases and the V segment lost 6 bases, leaving 8 bases of the junction unmatched. The CDR3 has 13 residues. CDR3 sequence: CASSTQGFGGYTF. DNA for the CDR3: TGTGCCAGCAGCACACAGGGGTTCGGTGGCTACACCTTC.

This chain uses TRBV6-5 with TRBJ2-3; possibly TRBD1 for D (6 bases). The germline V gene has CDR1 MNHEY and CDR2 SVGAGI. The length of the CDR3 is 14 residues. V was cut by 6 bases and J by 3 bases, with 13 bases left in between. This CDR3 is CASRQRTGTDTQYF. The CDR3 nucleotides are TGTGCCAGCAGACAACGAACAGGGACAGATACGCAGTATTTT.

J is TRBJ1-1 and V is TRBV6-6; D is unresolved. Trimming removed 4 bases at V and 3 bases at J, with 9 bases between. Germline-derived CDR1 and CDR2 are MNHNY and SVGAGI (reference sequence). This CDR3 region has 13 residues. The CDR3 region is CASSSFADTEAFF. The CDR3, as DNA: TGTGCCAGCAGTTCCTTCGCGGACACTGAAGCTTTCTTT.

The J gene is TRBJ2-3, the V gene TRBV6-6; 10 bases align to TRBD2. The germline CDR1 and CDR2 sequences are MNHNY and SVGAGI (reference sequence). With V trimmed by 9 bases and J by 2 bases, 11 bases remained unmatched. The CDR3 is 16 amino acids. The CDR3 is CASSGGTLGPTDTQYF. The CDR3 DNA reads as TGTGCCAGTAGCGGGGGGACCTTAGGACCCACAGATACGCAGTATTTT.

J is TRBJ2-1 and V is TRBV12-5, with TRBD2 as a possible D gene (6 bases). Trimming left V 6 bases short and J 10 bases short, with 19 bases between. This CDR3 has 14 residues. Germline V gene sequence: CDR1 LGHNT, CDR2 FRNRAP. As DNA, the CDR3 is TGTGCTAGTGGCCCCAGGGAGGACTCCTCGGAGCAGTTCTTC. It yields the protein CASGPREDSSEQFF.

V usage is TRBV11-2 and J usage is TRBJ2-7; D is unclear. Germline values: CDR1 SGHAT, CDR2 FQNNGV. Trimming removed 5 bases at V and 3 bases at J, with 14 bases between. The CDR3 covers 14 residues. As DNA, the CDR3 is TGTGCCAGCAGCCTCGTGGCAGTGAACTACGAGCAGTACTTC. Its protein is CASSLVAVNYEQYF. The full variable domain, in which reference TRBV11-2 and TRBJ2-7 provide the parts outside the CDR3, is EAGVAQSPRYKIIEKRQSVAFWCNPISGHATLYWYQQILGQGPKLLIQFQNNGVVDDSQLPKDRFSAERLKGVDSTLKIQPAKLEDSAVYLCASSLVAVNYEQYFGPGTRLTVT.

This clone has just one count. This chain uses TRBV5-1 with TRBJ1-4; maybe TRBD1 (6 bases). Trimming pared 2 bases from V and 4 bases from J, leaving 9 bases between. Germline V gives CDR1 SGHRS, CDR2 YFSETQ. The length of the CDR3 is 14 residues. The CDR3 coding sequence is TGCGCCAGCAGCTTTACAGGGCATAATGAAAAACTGTTTTTT. Amino acids: CASSFTGHNEKLFF.

The V gene is TRBV7-6, the J gene TRBJ2-5; D perhaps matches TRBD1 (6 bases). Germline V gives CDR1 SGHVS, CDR2 FNYEAQ. The V and J ends lost 5 bases and 1 base respectively, with 17 bases between them. The length of the CDR3 is 16 residues. This CDR3 is CASSKPRDTLQETQYF. In DNA, the CDR3 is TGTGCCAGCAGCAAACCAAGGGACACGCTCCAAGAGACCCAGTACTTC.

The chain has TRBV5-1 and TRBJ2-1; D may be TRBD2 (6 bases). The CDR3 runs to 15 residues. Germline V gene data show CDR1 as SGHRS and CDR2 as YFSETQ. Between the trimmed V and J ends, which lost 2 bases and 7 bases, there was a span of 16 bases. CDR3 protein: CASSLGTGTLNEQFF. In nucleotides, the CDR3 is TGCGCCAGCAGCTTAGGGACTGGCACCCTGAATGAGCAGTTCTTC.